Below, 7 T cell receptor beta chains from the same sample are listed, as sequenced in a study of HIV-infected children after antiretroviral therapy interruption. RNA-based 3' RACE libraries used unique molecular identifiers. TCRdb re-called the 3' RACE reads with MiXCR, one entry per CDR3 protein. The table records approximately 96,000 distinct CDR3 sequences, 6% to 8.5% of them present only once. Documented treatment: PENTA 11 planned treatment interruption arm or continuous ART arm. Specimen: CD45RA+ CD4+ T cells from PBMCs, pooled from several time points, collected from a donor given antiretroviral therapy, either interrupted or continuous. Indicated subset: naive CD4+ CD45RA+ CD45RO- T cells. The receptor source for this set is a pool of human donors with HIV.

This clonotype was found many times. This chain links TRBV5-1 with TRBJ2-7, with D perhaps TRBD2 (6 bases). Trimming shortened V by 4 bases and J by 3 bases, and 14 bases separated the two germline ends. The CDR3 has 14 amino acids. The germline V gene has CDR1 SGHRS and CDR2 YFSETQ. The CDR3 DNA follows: TGCGCCAGCAGCCCAGGGACTGTCAGCTACGAGCAGTACTTC. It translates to CASSPGTVSYEQYF. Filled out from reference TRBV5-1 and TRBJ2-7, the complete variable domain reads KAGVTQTPRYLIKTRGQQVTLSCSPISGHRSVSWYQQTPGQGLQFLFEYFSETQRNKGNFPGRFSGRQFSNSRSEMNVSTLELGDSALYLCASSPGTVSYEQYFGPGTRLTVT.

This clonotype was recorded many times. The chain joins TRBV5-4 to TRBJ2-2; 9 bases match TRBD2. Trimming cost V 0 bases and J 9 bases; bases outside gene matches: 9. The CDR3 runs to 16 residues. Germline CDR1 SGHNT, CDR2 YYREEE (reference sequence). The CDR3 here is CASSLGSSGGFRELFF. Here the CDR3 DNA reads TGTGCCAGCAGCTTGGGCAGTAGCGGGGGTTTCCGGGAGCTGTTTTTT.

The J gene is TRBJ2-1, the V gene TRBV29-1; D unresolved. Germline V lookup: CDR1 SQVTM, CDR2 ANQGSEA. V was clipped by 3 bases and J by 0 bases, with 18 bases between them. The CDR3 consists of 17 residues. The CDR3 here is CSVDSFGKDLSYNEQFF. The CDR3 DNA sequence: TGCAGCGTTGATTCCTTTGGAAAGGACCTCTCCTACAATGAGCAGTTCTTC.

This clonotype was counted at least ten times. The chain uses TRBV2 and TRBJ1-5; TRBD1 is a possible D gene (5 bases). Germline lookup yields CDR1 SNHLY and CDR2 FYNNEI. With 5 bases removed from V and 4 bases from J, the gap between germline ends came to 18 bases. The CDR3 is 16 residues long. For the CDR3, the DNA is TGTGCCAGCAGTCATCTGCAGGGTGTTGAGAATCAGCCCCAGCATTTT. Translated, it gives CASSHLQGVENQPQHF.

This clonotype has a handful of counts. The CDR3 nucleotides are TGTGCCAGTTGGGCCGGGACAGGGGGCCGATTTAGGCCCCAGCATTTT. Protein product: CASWAGTGGRFRPQHF. The chain joins TRBV6-6 to TRBJ1-5; TRBD1 matches 12 bases. Germline CDR1 MNHNY, CDR2 SVGAGI (reference sequence). With V trimmed by 9 bases and J by 9 bases, 15 bases remained unmatched. The CDR3 runs to 16 residues.

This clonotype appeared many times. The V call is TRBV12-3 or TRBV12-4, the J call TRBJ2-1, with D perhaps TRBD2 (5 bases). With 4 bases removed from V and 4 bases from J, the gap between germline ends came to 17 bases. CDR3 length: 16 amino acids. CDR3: CASSWEIAGPYNEQFF. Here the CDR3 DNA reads TGTGCCAGCAGTTGGGAAATTGCGGGCCCTTACAATGAGCAGTTCTTC.

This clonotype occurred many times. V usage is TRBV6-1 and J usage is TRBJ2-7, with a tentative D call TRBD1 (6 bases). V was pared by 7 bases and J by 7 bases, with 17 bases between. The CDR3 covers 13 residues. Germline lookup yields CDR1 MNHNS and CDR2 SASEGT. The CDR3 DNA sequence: TGTGCCAGCAAGGGGGACACGGTGAGAGAGCAGTACTTC. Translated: CASKGDTVREQYF.